These 5 T cell receptor beta chains were sequenced from one sample in a study of shared clonotypes between healthy human individuals. Profiling relied on immunoSEQ multiplex PCR, and the TCRdb table lists in-frame clones only, not all of them. In the table there are more than 1.2 million clones, around 98.5% of which are singletons. Sequencing was carried out using naive CD4+ T cells sorted from blood. The subset here: CD45RA+ positively selected. Every receptor here comes from a man under 40 in good health.

The chain joins TRBV27 to TRBJ2-3, with 9 nucleotides matching TRBD2. Germline CDR1 is MNHEY and CDR2 is SMNVEV (reference sequence). Trimming cost V 2 bases and J 4 bases; bases outside gene matches: 13. This CDR3 has 18 amino acids. In DNA form, the CDR3 reads TGTGCCAGCAGTTTACCCGGAGGGGTAGCGGGAGTTTCAGATACGCAGTATTTT. Protein: CASSLPGGVAGVSDTQYF.

This clone was observed a handful of times. Distinct nucleotide sequences in the sample also encode this CDR3. The genes are TRBV5-1 and TRBJ2-1, with 14 bases aligning to TRBD2. The CDR3 sequence is 15 residues long. V dropped 3 bases and J dropped 5; count of bases not matched to a gene: 1. Germline loops: CDR1 SGHRS, CDR2 YFSETQ. DNA of the CDR3: TGCGCCAGCAGCTCGGGACTAGCGGGAGACAATGAGCAGTTCTTC. As protein: CASSSGLAGDNEQFF.

The CDR3 reads CASSPRGGYGYTF. Here the CDR3 DNA reads TGTGCCAGCAGCCCGAGAGGGGGTTATGGCTACACCTTC. The chain couples TRBV11-2 to TRBJ1-2; D may be TRBD1 (6 bases). Germline values: CDR1 SGHAT, CDR2 FQNNGV. This CDR3 is 13 amino acids long. The ends were cut back, 5 bases at V and 5 bases at J, with 12 bases in the middle. The full variable domain, rest sourced from reference TRBV11-2 and TRBJ1-2, is EAGVAQSPRYKIIEKRQSVAFWCNPISGHATLYWYQQILGQGPKLLIQFQNNGVVDDSQLPKDRFSAERLKGVDSTLKIQPAKLEDSAVYLCASSPRGGYGYTFGSGTRLTVV.

V gene TRBV27 combines with J gene TRBJ1-2; D might be TRBD1 (5 bases). Germline assignment: CDR1 MNHEY and CDR2 SMNVEV (reference sequence). V lost 5 bases, J lost 14 bases, and 21 bases lay in between. This CDR3 contains 13 residues. The CDR3 loop is CASSPRGIGRPTF. CDR3 nucleotide sequence: TGTGCCAGCAGTCCGCGGGGCATAGGGCGGCCTACCTTC.

The rearrangement uses TRBV9 and TRBJ2-7; D may match TRBD1 or TRBD2 (7 bases each). V shed 3 bases and J shed 5 bases, with 21 bases lying between them. The CDR3 consists of 16 residues. Germline CDR1 reads SGDLS; CDR2 reads YYNGEE. The CDR3: CASSGRGTAYLDEQYF. In nucleotides, the CDR3 is TGTGCCAGCAGCGGGCGGGGGACAGCCTATCTGGACGAGCAGTACTTC.